These 18 T cell receptor beta chains were sequenced from one sample in a study of blood T cell repertoires in COVID-19. The repertoire was sequenced with immunoSEQ multiplex PCR; TCRdb's copy has only in-frame clones and lacks some. The table shows about 400,000 clones, with around 88% occurring only once. Sequencing used peripheral blood. The receptor set was obtained from a woman aged 60-70 years with COVID-19, enrolled during active disease.

The chain combines TRBV12-3 or TRBV12-4 with TRBJ2-7, with 8 bases that match TRBD1. The CDR3 contains 13 residues. V trimming: 4 bases; J trimming: 5 bases; junction bases outside the gene matches: 4. DNA of the CDR3: TGTGCCAGCAGTTACGGACAGGGCAACGAGCAGTACTTC. The encoded protein is CASSYGQGNEQYF.

The chain links TRBV2 to TRBJ2-7, with TRBD1 as a possible D gene (8 bases). Trimming removed 7 bases from V and 4 bases from J, with 14 bases in between. CDR1 SNHLY and CDR2 FYNNEI come from the germline V gene. The CDR3 spans 13 residues. The CDR3 here is CASKGQGGYEQYF. DNA of the CDR3: TGTGCCAGCAAAGGACAGGGAGGGTACGAGCAGTACTTC.

V and J are TRBV5-1 and TRBJ2-1, with 9 bases aligning to TRBD1. The CDR3 has 15 residues. The ends lost 0 bases at V and 5 bases at J; junction bases unmatched: 3. Germline V gives CDR1 SGHRS, CDR2 YFSETQ. The chain's CDR3 is CASSLGDRDHNEQFF. The DNA for the CDR3 is TGCGCCAGCAGCTTGGGGGACAGGGATCACAATGAGCAGTTCTTC.

The genes are TRBV6-5 and TRBJ2-7; weak D call: TRBD2 (6 bases). Germline V lookup: CDR1 MNHEY, CDR2 SVGAGI. The CDR3 runs 16 residues. V was shortened by 0 bases and J by 0 bases, with 12 bases between the two germline ends. The CDR3 DNA follows: TGTGCCAGCAGTTACTCGAGTGGGGGGAGCTCCTACGAGCAGTACTTC. Residues: CASSYSSGGSSYEQYF.

V and J are TRBV5-1 and TRBJ1-1; D may be TRBD1 (5 bases). V was trimmed by 6 bases and J by 1 base, leaving 13 bases between them. Per the germline V gene, CDR1 is SGHRS and CDR2 is YFSETQ. There are 14 residues in the CDR3. The CDR3 is CASMKWGPNTEAFF. CDR3 bases: TGCGCCAGCATGAAGTGGGGCCCGAACACTGAAGCTTTCTTT.

The rearrangement joins TRBV5-6 to TRBJ1-2, with D unclear. The CDR3 covers 14 residues. Trimming removed 0 bases at V and 8 bases at J, with 14 bases between. Germline V gives CDR1 SGHDT, CDR2 YYEEEE. The chain's CDR3 is CASSLDSVGRGYTF. The CDR3 coding sequence is TGTGCCAGCAGCTTGGATTCGGTGGGCAGAGGCTACACCTTC.

The chain couples TRBV5-4 to TRBJ2-2, with D tentatively TRBD1 (6 bases). V was trimmed by 2 bases and J by 4 bases, leaving 9 bases between them. This CDR3 comprises 14 residues. Germline loops: CDR1 SGHNT, CDR2 YYREEE (reference sequence). CDR3 loop: CASSLQGVTGELFF. The CDR3 nucleotides are TGTGCCAGCAGCTTACAGGGAGTCACCGGGGAGCTGTTTTTT.

The rearrangement joins TRBV9 to TRBJ2-2; D is undetermined. V was trimmed by 3 bases and J by 6 bases, leaving 9 bases between them. CDR1 and CDR2 from the germline V gene are SGDLS and YYNGEE. The CDR3 has 13 residues. CDR3 DNA sequence: TGTGCCAGCAGCGCCCACAATGCCGGGGAGCTGTTTTTT. It codes for CASSAHNAGELFF.

The chain carries TRBV11-3 and TRBJ2-7; D is possibly TRBD1 (5 bases). With 5 bases removed from V and 2 bases from J, the gap between germline ends came to 16 bases. The CDR3 has 15 amino acids. From germline, CDR1 is SGHNT and CDR2 YENEEA. The CDR3 DNA is TGTGCCAGCAGCCGATACACAGGACCTACCTACGAGCAGTACTTC. It translates to CASSRYTGPTYEQYF.

The CDR3 DNA sequence: TGTGCCAGTAGTAAGGGGGTCATTACTGGGACAGCTAGCACAGATACGCAGTATTTT. This translates into CASSKGVITGTASTDTQYF. The chain links TRBV19 to TRBJ2-3, with 7 nucleotides matching TRBD1. With 4 bases clipped from V and 0 bases from J, the junction kept 16 bases outside the gene matches. Germline CDR1 and CDR2: LNHDA and SQIVND (reference sequence). The length of the CDR3 is 19 residues.

This sequence joins TRBV5-6 and TRBJ2-5; 15 bases map to TRBD2. There are 18 residues in the CDR3. Trimming took 3 bases from V and 0 from J; bases not matched to a gene: 6. CDR1 and CDR2 from the germline V gene are SGHDT and YYEEEE. CDR3 coding DNA: TGTGCCAGCAGCTGGACTAGCGGGGGGGCCCAATACCAAGAGACCCAGTACTTC. This sequence encodes CASSWTSGGAQYQETQYF.

This clone was seen only a few times. The chain joins TRBV5-5 to TRBJ1-3; D is uncertain. V dropped 2 bases and J dropped 4 bases, with 16 bases sitting between them. The germline V gene encodes CDR1 SGHKS and CDR2 YYEKEE (reference sequence). The CDR3 sequence is 16 residues long. The CDR3 loop is CASSLYNTDQGNTIYF. In DNA form, the CDR3 reads TGTGCCAGCAGCTTATATAACACAGATCAAGGAAACACCATATATTTT.

The CDR3 DNA reads as TGTGCCAGCTGCAAATCGGGGTCAAACGAGCAGTACTTC. Residues: CASCKSGSNEQYF. The chain is built from TRBV6-6 and TRBJ2-7; D might be TRBD2 (5 bases). The germline CDR1 and CDR2 sequences are MNHNY and SVGAGI (reference sequence). The ends were cut back, 8 bases at V and 5 bases at J, with 16 bases in the middle. The CDR3 runs to 13 residues.

This chain uses TRBV27 with TRBJ2-5; D may be TRBD1 (7 bases). Germline CDR1 reads MNHEY; CDR2 reads SMNVEV (reference sequence). Trimming removed 2 bases at V and 4 bases at J, with 14 bases between. The CDR3 is 15 residues long. The CDR3 is CASSLRGRRVETQYF. Here the CDR3 DNA reads TGTGCCAGCAGTTTAAGGGGGCGGAGGGTAGAGACCCAGTACTTC.

The chain links TRBV12-3 or TRBV12-4 to TRBJ2-7; no reliable D call. There are 12 residues in the CDR3. V was clipped by 6 bases and J by 3 bases, with 9 bases between them. The CDR3 region has the DNA TGTGCCAGCAGCCTAGGAATCTACGAGCAGTACTTC. Amino acids: CASSLGIYEQYF.

The V and J genes are TRBV5-6 and TRBJ2-7; D might be TRBD2 (6 bases). The germline V and J ends were trimmed by 1 base and 0 bases, with 8 bases remaining between them. In germline, CDR1 is SGHDT, CDR2 YYEEEE. The CDR3 is made up of 14 amino acids. Here the CDR3 DNA reads TGTGCCAGCAGCTTGTACGGGAGCTCCTACGAGCAGTACTTC. Translated, it gives CASSLYGSSYEQYF.

V is TRBV12-5 and J is TRBJ2-5; TRBD1 matches at 9 bases. Germline values: CDR1 LGHNT, CDR2 FRNRAP. This CDR3 contains 15 residues. The trim removed 5 bases at V and 5 bases at J, leaving 9 bases unmatched. The CDR3 is CASGTLTGGAETQYF. Here the CDR3 DNA reads TGTGCTAGTGGTACCCTAACAGGGGGCGCGGAGACCCAGTACTTC. The whole variable domain, filled in from reference TRBV12-5 and TRBJ2-5, reads DARVTQTPRHKVTEMGQEVTMRCQPILGHNTVFWYRQTMMQGLELLAYFRNRAPLDDSGMPKDRFSAEMPDATLATLKIQPSEPRDSAVYFCASGTLTGGAETQYFGPGTRLLVL.

This clone was detected once. The gene calls are TRBV11-3 and TRBJ2-5, with a weak D call TRBD2 (5 bases). The CDR3 has 13 residues. The V end lost 5 bases, the J end lost 2 bases, and 9 bases lay between the germline ends. In germline, CDR1 is SGHNT, CDR2 YENEEA. The CDR3 DNA is TGTGCCAGCAGCCCGGAGGCGCAAGAGACCCAGTACTTC. Translating it yields CASSPEAQETQYF.